Below are 10 T cell receptor beta chains sequenced from a single sample in a study of control samples from healthy donors and cancer patients. The repertoire was sequenced with immunoSEQ multiplex PCR; TCRdb's copy has only in-frame clones and lacks some. The repertoire includes roughly 170,000 clones, around 93% of them detected once, and about 1.5% sits in the top ten. The sequencing sample was made of blood. These receptors were collected from a man aged 18 to 35 in good health.

The chain joins TRBV20-1 to TRBJ2-7; D might be TRBD1 (6 bases). CDR3 length: 11 residues. Germline CDR1 is DFQATT and CDR2 is SNEGSKA (reference sequence). Trimming pared 6 bases from V and 7 bases from J, leaving 13 bases between. CDR3 in DNA: TGCAGTGCCCAGAGACAGGCGGAGCAGTACTTC. Its translation: CSAQRQAEQYF.

Written as DNA, the CDR3 is TGTGCCAGTAGTAGGGAGAGCAATCAGCCCCAGCATTTT. This sequence encodes CASSRESNQPQHF. V gene TRBV19 combines with J gene TRBJ1-5, with D unclear. This CDR3 region has 13 residues. Deletions cut 4 bases from V and 1 base from J, with 5 bases between. The V gene's germline CDR1 is LNHDA and CDR2 SQIVND (reference sequence).

J is TRBJ2-1 and V is TRBV20-1; TRBD2 agrees at 12 bases. CDR1 and CDR2 (germline): DFQATT, SNEGSKA (reference sequence). The CDR3 consists of 18 residues. Trimming cost V 6 bases and J 3 bases; bases outside gene matches: 15. The CDR3 here is CSASSLAGGASNYNEQFF. DNA for the CDR3: TGCAGTGCCAGTTCCCTAGCGGGGGGGGCCTCTAACTACAATGAGCAGTTCTTC.

This clone was picked up a small number of times. The chain couples TRBV5-4 to TRBJ2-7; weak D call: TRBD1 (6 bases). The V gene's germline CDR1 is SGHNT and CDR2 YYREEE (reference sequence). The CDR3 length is 15 residues. The ends were cut back, 1 base at V and 1 base at J, with 12 bases in the middle. In DNA form, the CDR3 reads TGTGCCAGCAGCTTGAACAGGGTCTCATCCTACGAGCAGTACTTC. Translated: CASSLNRVSSYEQYF.

Here the CDR3 reads CASTNPASAAYEQFF. CDR3 bases: TGCGCCAGCACCAACCCGGCTAGCGCGGCCTATGAGCAGTTCTTC. The chain carries TRBV5-1 and TRBJ2-1; a possible D gene is TRBD2 (6 bases). Germline V gives CDR1 SGHRS, CDR2 YFSETQ. The V and J ends lost 6 bases and 8 bases respectively, with 21 bases between them. The CDR3 totals 15 residues.

CDR3 nucleotides: TGCGCCAGCAGCTTGGTTAGGGGCGAGTACAATGAGCAGTTCTTC. This translates into CASSLVRGEYNEQFF. The rearrangement joins TRBV5-1 to TRBJ2-1, with D possibly being TRBD1 (5 bases). V gave up 0 bases and J gave up 4 bases, with 11 bases separating them. Germline CDR1 SGHRS, CDR2 YFSETQ. The CDR3 sequence is 15 residues long.

The chain uses TRBV15 and TRBJ2-5; D perhaps matches TRBD1 (5 bases). Trimming removed 4 bases at V and 9 bases at J, with 21 bases between. Germline V lookup: CDR1 LNHNV, CDR2 YYDKDF (reference sequence). The CDR3 has 15 residues. For the CDR3, the DNA is TGTGCCACCAGCATGAACGACTTCGCCCAAGGGGCCCAGTACTTC. This translates into CATSMNDFAQGAQYF.

The CDR3 protein is CASRKTGDSGYTF. For the CDR3, the DNA is TGTGCCAGCAGGAAGACAGGGGACAGTGGCTACACCTTC. The chain is built from TRBV6-5 and TRBJ1-2; 8 bases match TRBD1. The CDR3 has 13 residues. Germline trimming cut 6 bases from V and 7 bases from J; bases unmatched to any gene: 7. The V gene's germline CDR1 is MNHEY and CDR2 SVGAGI.

This clone has just one count. The chain recombines TRBV7-9 with TRBJ1-1; 7 nucleotides line up with TRBD1. With 6 bases clipped from V and 7 bases from J, the junction kept 11 bases outside the gene matches. CDR1 and CDR2 (germline): SEHNR, FQNEAQ (reference sequence). CDR3 length: 14 residues. CDR3 residues: CASRTSGGEVEAFF. The CDR3 DNA reads TGTGCCAGCAGGACCTCAGGGGGAGAGGTTGAAGCTTTCTTT.

Notes on this clone: The junction shows a germline mismatch at one end, possibly a read error. This chain joins TRBV5-1 and TRBJ2-7, with 11 nucleotides matching TRBD2. The CDR3 is made up of 13 amino acids. The germline V gene encodes CDR1 SGHRS and CDR2 YFSETQ. CDR3 nucleotides: TGCGCCAGCAGCTCCTCCGGGACTAGCGGTGCACACTTC. Residues: CASSSSGTSGAHF.